Included here is one T cell receptor (beta chain) sequence, with context. Its cognate antigen has yet to be identified. No base quality values were provided; no much bigger clone lies one nucleotide off. This record belongs to a study of T cell responses to AZD1222 COVID-19 vaccine (dated by TCRdb to about 2021). Broadly, across the study: AZD1222 recipients whose second dose came at about 4 weeks and those whose second dose came at about 12 weeks were combined into one group, since spike-specific TCR depth and breadth did not differ between the two schedules. A total of 233 trial participants underwent TCR sequencing, of whom 200 to 220 received two doses of AZD1222 and 26 received two doses of the MenACWY control vaccine. Enrollment into the trials was organized by age into subgroups of 18-55, 56-69 and 70-plus years, and those subgroups contained roughly 150, 30 and 60 TCR-sequenced participants, respectively.

The paper's findings and limits, for the study overall: Reportedly, almost half of the unique spike-specific TCRs recognized epitopes lying outside the regions that are mutated in the B.1.351 and B.1.1.7 variants. The whole spike protein was spanned by vaccine-associated CD4 TCRs, and dominant responses were seen in regions 160-218 and 743-854. A significant rise in spike-specific TCR breadth and depth was observed after two AZD1222 doses relative to day 0 and relative to MenACWY recipients. The 56-69-year group was small, and its depth increase did not reach significance, likely because of low power. Conclusions about previously exposed vaccinees are limited, since just six AZD1222 recipients were seropositive for SARS-CoV-2 at baseline. Participants were mostly white British, with more females than males. The authors suggested clonal diversity may have been underestimated. Because no day 14 peak-response samples were available, repertoires were characterized only after the peak T cell response.

The time point label, read with the paper, signifies: baseline before first vaccination. Vaccinee samples came from UK trials COV001 and COV002, including a single-blind randomized controlled phase 2/3 trial of AZD1222 (ChAdOx1 nCoV-19) in healthy adults. For TCRbeta chain sequencing, PBMC samples from trial participants were taken at day 0 and at day 28 after the second dose. The CDR3 regions of human TCRbeta chains were analyzed by immunosequencing. Per the original workflow: TCRs in the repertoires were matched against a reference library of SARS-CoV-2-specific TCRs that had been generated with the MIRA antigen-specificity platform. Breadth meant the fraction of unique TCRs that were SARS-CoV-2-associated, whereas depth meant the fraction of total T cells that were SARS-CoV-2-associated. Using the MIRA data, each spike-specific TCR was mapped to the spike region that the TCR reacts to and placed in a CD4 or CD8 class. Log10-transformed breadth and depth values were compared by one-way ANOVA with Sidak's multiple comparisons tests. Here the immuneACCESS table is served through TCRdb, limited to in-frame sequences with V and J called. Missing clones are a known gap in these copies; in checked studies unresolved V genes cover under half, and the rest lacks a known reason. V and J calls plus clone size are reproduced from that table; the DNA served to infer D and trimming. The sample table contains roughly 170,000 clones; only one count was recorded for 93% of them. Of the sample, around 0.9% is held by the ten largest clones.

The source is an adult in good health. Here the sequenced sample was peripheral blood, taken on day 0 of AZD1222 vaccination.

The CDR3 region reads CASSLVANYGYTF. In nucleotides, the sequence is TGTGCCAGCAGTCTAGTTGCTAACTATGGCTACACCTTC. The receptor chain draws on TRBV7-9 and TRBJ1-2; the D gene is unclear. Measured from the cysteine to the phenylalanine, the CDR3 is 13 residues long. Only the CDR3 portion is preserved as DNA: 39 bases, with reading frame beginning at the first base. V and J lose 6 bases and 0 bases, and a span of 8 bases separates them. The germline V gene (reference sequence) sets CDR1 to SEHNR and CDR2 to FQNEAQ.